The rows below give T cell receptor beta chains drawn from one sample of a study of cytomegalovirus exposure and HLA in healthy donors. Libraries were prepared by immunoSEQ multiplex PCR; TCRdb keeps only in-frame clonotypes and omits some of them. This listing includes roughly 53,000 clones. What was sequenced was PBMCs. Receptors were obtained from a man aged 18 to 29 in good health and CMV-seropositive. Both conserved end residues are part of each CDR3. The order of the fields is V gene, D gene, J gene, CDR3 protein, CDR3 DNA. The D gene is left open where the match is weak.

>TRBV27|-|TRBJ1-1
CASTGRGRNTEAFF
TGTGCCAGCACTGGAAGGGGCAGGAACACTGAAGCTTTCTTT
>TRBV9|-|TRBJ2-7
CASSVSQGYGYEQYF
TGTGCCAGCAGCGTATCTCAGGGGTATGGCTACGAGCAGTACTTC
>TRBV29-1|-|TRBJ1-2
CSVSRKNFYGYTF
TGCAGCGTTTCCAGGAAGAACTTCTATGGCTACACCTTC
>TRBV18|TRBD1|TRBJ2-1
CASSPIQGLNEQFF
TGTGCCAGCTCACCCATACAGGGGCTCAATGAGCAGTTCTTC
>TRBV5-1|-|TRBJ2-2
CASSSGQIDTGELFF
TGCGCCAGCAGCTCGGGACAAATTGACACCGGGGAGCTGTTTTTT
>TRBV7-9|-|TRBJ2-5
CASSRSGPETQYF
TGTGCCAGCAGCAGAAGCGGGCCAGAGACCCAGTACTTC
>TRBV4-1|-|TRBJ2-5
CASSRKGLTGETQYF
TGCGCCAGCAGCCGAAAGGGACTGACCGGAGAGACCCAGTACTTC
>TRBV10-1|-|TRBJ2-7
CASSAVLRDAPEQYF
TGCGCCAGCAGTGCCGTCCTGCGGGACGCCCCCGAGCAGTACTTC
>TRBV11-2|TRBD1|TRBJ2-4
CASSPGTVGNIQYF
TGTGCCAGCAGCCCCGGGACAGTGGGAAACATTCAGTACTTC
>TRBV5-1|-|TRBJ2-7
CASTHQGSSYEQYF
TGCGCCAGCACCCACCAGGGGAGCTCCTACGAGCAGTACTTC
>TRBV7-9|-|TRBJ2-2
CASSSIAGGLTGELFF
TGTGCCAGCAGCTCCATAGCCGGAGGGTTGACCGGGGAGCTGTTTTTT
>TRBV9|-|TRBJ2-2
CASSPGGRDTGELFF
TGTGCCAGCAGCCCAGGGGGGCGGGACACCGGGGAGCTGTTTTTT